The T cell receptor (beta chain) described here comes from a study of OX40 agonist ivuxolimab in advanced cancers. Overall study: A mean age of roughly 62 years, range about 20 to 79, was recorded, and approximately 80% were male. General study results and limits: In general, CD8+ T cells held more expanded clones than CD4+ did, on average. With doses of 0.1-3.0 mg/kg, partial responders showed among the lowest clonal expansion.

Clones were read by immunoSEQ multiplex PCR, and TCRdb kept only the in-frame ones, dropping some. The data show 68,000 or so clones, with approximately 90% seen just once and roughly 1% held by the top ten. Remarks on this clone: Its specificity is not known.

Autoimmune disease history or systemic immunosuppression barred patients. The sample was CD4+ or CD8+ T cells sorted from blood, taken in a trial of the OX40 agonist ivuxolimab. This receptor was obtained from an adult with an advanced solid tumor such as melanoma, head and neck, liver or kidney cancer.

The CDR3 reads CASSQGFPQPQHF. The CDR3 DNA follows: TGTGCCAGCAGCCAAGGGTTTCCTCAGCCCCAGCATTTT. The chain employs TRBV7-9 and TRBJ1-5; D is ambiguous. Trimming took off 5 bases at V and 6 bases at J, with 11 bases between the two ends. This CDR3 is built from 13 residues. CDR1 and CDR2 (germline): SEHNR, FQNEAQ (reference sequence).